What follows is one T cell receptor (beta chain) and its context. Its antigen is not identified. The V segment lost 0 bases and the J segment 5 bases; nucleotides outside the gene matches: 4. Per germline, CDR1 SGHKS and CDR2 YYEKEE (reference sequence). The CDR3 extends over 14 amino acids. A multiplex PCR was run with 60 Vbeta primers and 13 Jbeta primers. Per the original methods: Unique TCR beta chains numbered roughly 84 million in a later analysis, with roughly 10 million shared. The method was immunoSEQ multiplex PCR; TCRdb's version includes in-frame clones alone and lacks a portion of them. For V, J and clone size, that table is used; D and trimming come from the DNA. Found here are around 170,000 clones, 65% to 90% of them singletons; the top ten hold about 5.7%. This specimen comes from a study of cytomegalovirus exposure and HLA in healthy donors. Study-wide background: A previous analysis identified 95 million to 140 million unique TCR beta sequences derived from some 170 million T cells.

General study findings and limits: Across all donors, roughly uniform sequencing depth was an assumption of the presence/absence analyses.

Sequencing used PBMCs. V and J are TRBV5-5 and TRBJ1-1; TRBD1 agrees at 7 bases. The clonotype originates from a man aged 35-49 years in good health and CMV-seropositive. CDR3 sequence (DNA): TGTGCCAGCAGCTTGGGACAGGGTGGGACTGAAGCTTTCTTT. Its translation is CASSLGQGGTEAFF.